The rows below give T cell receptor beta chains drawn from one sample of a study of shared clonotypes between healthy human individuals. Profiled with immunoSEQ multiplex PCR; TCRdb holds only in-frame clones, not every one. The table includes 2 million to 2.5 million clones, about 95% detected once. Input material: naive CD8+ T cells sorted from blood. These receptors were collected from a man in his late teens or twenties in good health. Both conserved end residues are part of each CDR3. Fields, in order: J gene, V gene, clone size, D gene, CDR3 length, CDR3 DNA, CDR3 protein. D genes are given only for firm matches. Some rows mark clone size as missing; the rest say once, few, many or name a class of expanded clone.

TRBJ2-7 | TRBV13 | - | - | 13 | TGTGCCAGCAGCTTAGAAGGGGAAGGCGAGCAGTACTTC | CASSLEGEGEQYF
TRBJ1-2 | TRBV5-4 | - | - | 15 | TGTGCCAGCAGCTTGGCTGGGGATAGGTTTTATGGCTACACCTTC | CASSLAGDRFYGYTF
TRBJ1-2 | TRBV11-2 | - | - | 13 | TGTGCCAGCAGCTTAATCTTTGACTATGGCTACACCTTC | CASSLIFDYGYTF
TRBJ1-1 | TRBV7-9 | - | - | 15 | TGTGCCAGCAGCTACCAGGGGCAGGGGAACACTGAAGCTTTCTTT | CASSYQGQGNTEAFF
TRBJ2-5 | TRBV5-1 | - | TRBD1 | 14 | TGCGCCAGCAGCTTGGACAGGGGGCAAGAGACCCAGTACTTC | CASSLDRGQETQYF
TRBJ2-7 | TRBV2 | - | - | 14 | TGTGCCAGCAGGAACCGGGACTCCCCCTACGAGCAGTACTTC | CASRNRDSPYEQYF
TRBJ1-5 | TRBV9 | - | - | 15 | TGTGCCAGCAGCTCGGACGGGATTAGCAATCAGCCCCAGCATTTT | CASSSDGISNQPQHF
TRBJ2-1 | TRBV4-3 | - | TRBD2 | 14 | TGCGCCAGCAGCCAAGAAGGCGGGAGCTATGAGCAGTTCTTC | CASSQEGGSYEQFF
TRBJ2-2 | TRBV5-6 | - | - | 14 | TGTGCCAGCAGCCTCACACCGAACACCGGGGAGCTGTTTTTT | CASSLTPNTGELFF
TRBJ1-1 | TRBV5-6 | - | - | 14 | TGTGCCAGCAGGTCGACTACTGGGAACACTGAAGCTTTCTTT | CASRSTTGNTEAFF
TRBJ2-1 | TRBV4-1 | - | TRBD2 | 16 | TGCGCCAGCAGCCCGCGACTAGCGGGAGTTATAGATGAGCAGTTCTTC | CASSPRLAGVIDEQFF
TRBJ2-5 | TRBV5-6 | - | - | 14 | TGTGCCAGCAGCTCCGGAACAGGGTTGGAGACCCAGTACTTC | CASSSGTGLETQYF
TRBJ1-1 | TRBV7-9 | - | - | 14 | TGTGCCAGCAGCTGGGGAGGGATTGACACTGAAGCTTTCTTT | CASSWGGIDTEAFF
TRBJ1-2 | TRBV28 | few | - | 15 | TGTGCCAGCAGCCGCGAGGGAGTCCTAACCTATGGCTACACCTTC | CASSREGVLTYGYTF
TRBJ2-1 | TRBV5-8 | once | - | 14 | TGTGCCAGCAGCTTGCCACAGGGATACAATGAGCAGTTCTTC | CASSLPQGYNEQFF
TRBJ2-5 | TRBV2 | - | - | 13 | TGTGCCAGTGTTGGGGGTGACCAAGAGACCCAGTACTTC | CASVGGDQETQYF
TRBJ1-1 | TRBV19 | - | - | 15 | TGTGCCAGTAGTATAGTCGAAGGGCTGAACACTGAAGCTTTCTTT | CASSIVEGLNTEAFF
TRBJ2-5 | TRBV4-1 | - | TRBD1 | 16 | TGCGCCAGCAGCCAAGGGGGGCGAGGGGGCTATGAGACCCAGTACTTC | CASSQGGRGGYETQYF
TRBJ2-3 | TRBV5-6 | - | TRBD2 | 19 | TGTGCCAGCAGCTTCTTCGTGCTAGCGGGGGGGCTGGTCACAGATACGCAGTATTTT | CASSFFVLAGGLVTDTQYF
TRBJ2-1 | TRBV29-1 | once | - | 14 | TGCAGCGTTGAAGTCTCGAGCTCCTACAATGAGCAGTTCTTC | CSVEVSSSYNEQFF
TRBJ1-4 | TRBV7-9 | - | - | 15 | TGTGCCAGCAGCCTCATTGGGGACTCGGCTGAAAAACTGTTTTTT | CASSLIGDSAEKLFF
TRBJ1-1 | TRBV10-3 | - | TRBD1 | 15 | TGTGCCATCAGTGAGACAGGGGGAAGCGGCACTGAAGCTTTCTTT | CAISETGGSGTEAFF
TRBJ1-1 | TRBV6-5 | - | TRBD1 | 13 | TGTGCCAGCAGCCAGGGGGAGGACACTGAAGCTTTCTTT | CASSQGEDTEAFF
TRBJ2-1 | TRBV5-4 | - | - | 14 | TGTGCCAGCACAATGGTGGGGGGGCGCGGTGAGCAGTTCTTC | CASTMVGGRGEQFF
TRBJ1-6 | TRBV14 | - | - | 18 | TGTGCCAGCAGTCTTCACGGACCGGGTGGACTTTTTAATTCACCCCTCCACTTT | CASSLHGPGGLFNSPLHF
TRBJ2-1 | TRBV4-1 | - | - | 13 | TGCGCCAGCAGCCCGCACTCGAGCAATGAGCAGTTCTTC | CASSPHSSNEQFF
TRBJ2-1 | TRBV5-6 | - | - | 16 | TGTGCCAGCAGCTTGGCCCTTCGGGGGAGGAACAATGAGCAGTTCTTC | CASSLALRGRNNEQFF
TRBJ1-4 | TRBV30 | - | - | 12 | TGTGCCTGGAGTGTAGAGGGGGGTGGACTGTTTTTT | CAWSVEGGGLFF
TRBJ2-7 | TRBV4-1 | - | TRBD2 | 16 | TGCGCCAGCAGCCAACTGGGTAGCGGGAGCTCCTACGAGCAGTACTTC | CASSQLGSGSSYEQYF
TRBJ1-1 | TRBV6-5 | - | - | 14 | TGTGCCAGCAGTGACGGACTACAGAACACTGAAGCTTTCTTT | CASSDGLQNTEAFF
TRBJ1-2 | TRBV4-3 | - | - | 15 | TGCGCCAGCAGCCAAGATGGGGCTTCCAACTATGGCTACACCTTC | CASSQDGASNYGYTF
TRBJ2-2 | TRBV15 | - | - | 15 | TGTGCCACCAGCAGTCTAACAGGGATCTCCGGGGAGCTGTTTTTT | CATSSLTGISGELFF
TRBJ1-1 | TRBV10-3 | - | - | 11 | TGTGCCATCAGTGTGCAGGGGGAAGCTTTCTTT | CAISVQGEAFF
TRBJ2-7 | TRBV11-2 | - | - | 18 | TGTGCCAGCAGCTTAGCTGGGGAAAGTAATGTCGAGGATTACGAGCAGTACTTC | CASSLAGESNVEDYEQYF
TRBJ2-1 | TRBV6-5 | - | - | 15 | TGTGCCAGCAGGCCAGGGAATCTGGCCTACAATGAGCAGTTCTTC | CASRPGNLAYNEQFF
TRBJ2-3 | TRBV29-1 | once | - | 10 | TGCAGCGTTGTGGCAGATACGCAGTATTTT | CSVVADTQYF
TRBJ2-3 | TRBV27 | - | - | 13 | TGTGCCAGCAATACATACAGCGGCGATACGCAGTATTTT | CASNTYSGDTQYF
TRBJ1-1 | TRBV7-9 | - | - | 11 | TGTGCCAGCAGCTTATTGGCAGAAGCTTTCTTT | CASSLLAEAFF
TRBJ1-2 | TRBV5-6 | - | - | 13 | TGTGCCAGCAGCCTCCCGGAGGACTATGGCTACACCTTC | CASSLPEDYGYTF
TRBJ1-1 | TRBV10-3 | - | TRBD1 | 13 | TGTGCCACCGAGGACAGGCCTAACACTGAAGCTTTCTTT | CATEDRPNTEAFF
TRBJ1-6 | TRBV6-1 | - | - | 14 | TGTGCCAGCAGGGGAGGACGCCTTGGATCACCCCTCCACTTT | CASRGGRLGSPLHF
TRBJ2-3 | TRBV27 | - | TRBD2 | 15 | TGTGCCAGCAGGCCAAGCGGGGAGAACACAGATACGCAGTATTTT | CASRPSGENTDTQYF
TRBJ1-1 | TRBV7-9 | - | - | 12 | TGTGCCAGCAGCCCAGGGGATTACGGAGCTTTCTTT | CASSPGDYGAFF
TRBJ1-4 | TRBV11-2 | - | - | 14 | TGTGCCAGCAGCGCGGACGTGGGCAACGAAAAACTGTTTTTT | CASSADVGNEKLFF
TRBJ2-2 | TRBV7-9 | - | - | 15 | TGTGCCAGCACCTACCGGGACTCTAACACCGGGGAGCTGTTTTTT | CASTYRDSNTGELFF
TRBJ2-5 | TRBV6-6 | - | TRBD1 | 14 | TGTGCCAGCAGTTTGACAGGGTACCAAGAGACCCAGTACTTC | CASSLTGYQETQYF